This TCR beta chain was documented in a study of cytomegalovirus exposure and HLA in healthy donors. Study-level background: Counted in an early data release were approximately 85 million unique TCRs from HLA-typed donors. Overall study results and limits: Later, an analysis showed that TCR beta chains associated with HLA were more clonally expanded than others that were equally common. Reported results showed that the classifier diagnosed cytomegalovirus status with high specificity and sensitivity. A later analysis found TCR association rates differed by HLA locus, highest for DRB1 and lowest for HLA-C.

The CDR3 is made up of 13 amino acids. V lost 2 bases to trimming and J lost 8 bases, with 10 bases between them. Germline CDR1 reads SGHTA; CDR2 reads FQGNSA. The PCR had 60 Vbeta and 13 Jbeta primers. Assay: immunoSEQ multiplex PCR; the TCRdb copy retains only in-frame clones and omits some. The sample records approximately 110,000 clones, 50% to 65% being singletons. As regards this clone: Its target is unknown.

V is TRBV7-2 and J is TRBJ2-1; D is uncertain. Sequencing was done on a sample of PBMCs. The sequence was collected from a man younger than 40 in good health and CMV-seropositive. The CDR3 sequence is CASSLNQVHEQFF. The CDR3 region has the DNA TGTGCCAGCAGCTTAAATCAGGTCCATGAGCAGTTCTTC. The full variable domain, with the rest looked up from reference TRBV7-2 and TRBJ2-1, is GAGVSQSPSNKVTEKGKDVELRCDPISGHTALYWYRQSLGQGLEFLIYFQGNSAPDKSGLPSDRFSAERTGGSVSTLTIQRTQQEDSAVYLCASSLNQVHEQFFGPGTRLTVL.